The 24 T cell receptor beta chains presented below share a single source sample, sequenced in a study of cytomegalovirus exposure and HLA in healthy donors. PCR employed 60 Vbeta and 13 Jbeta primers. Measured with immunoSEQ multiplex PCR; TCRdb has only the in-frame clones, and not every one. This table holds fewer than 130,000 clones, about 83% found once. Sequencing input: PBMCs. The receptors stem from a female donor in good health and CMV-seropositive.

The chain is built from TRBV27 and TRBJ2-1; TRBD2 matches at 7 bases. With 5 bases clipped from V and 11 bases from J, the junction kept 12 bases outside the gene matches. CDR1 MNHEY and CDR2 SMNVEV come from the germline V gene (reference sequence). There are 14 residues in the CDR3. The CDR3 nucleotides are TGTGCCAGCAGTCAGTTGGCGGGAGAAAAGAAGCAGTTCTTC. Translating gives CASSQLAGEKKQFF.

This CDR3 reads CASSPGRSTDTQYF. The CDR3 DNA reads as TGTGCCAGCAGCCCCGGGAGGAGCACAGATACGCAGTATTTT. The V call is TRBV6-1, the J call TRBJ2-3; 7 nucleotides line up with TRBD2. The length of the CDR3 is 14 residues. Germline CDR1 is MNHNS and CDR2 is SASEGT. V lost 6 bases and J lost 0; bases outside the gene matches: 3.

The chain links TRBV19 to TRBJ2-5, with 8 bases aligning to TRBD2. CDR1 is LNHDA and CDR2 is SQIVND in the germline V gene (reference sequence). The CDR3 extends over 14 amino acids. The V segment lost 6 bases and the J segment 5 bases; nucleotides outside the gene matches: 8. CDR3 nucleotide sequence: TGTGCCAGTAGGCTAGCGGGCAGGGGTGAGACCCAGTACTTC. Protein product: CASRLAGRGETQYF.

Only a few counts were recorded for this clone. V is TRBV5-1 and J is TRBJ2-3; 9 nucleotides agree with TRBD2. There are 16 residues in the CDR3. V lost 0 bases, J lost 1 base, and 3 bases stayed unmatched. CDR1 is SGHRS, CDR2 YFSETQ, per germline. The CDR3 protein is CASSLDAGGGTDTQYF. The CDR3 nucleotides read TGCGCCAGCAGCTTGGATGCGGGAGGGGGCACAGATACGCAGTATTTT.

The chain couples TRBV18 to TRBJ1-5, with D maybe TRBD1 (6 bases). CDR1 and CDR2 from the germline V gene are KGHSH and LQKENI. This CDR3 region has 15 residues. V gave up 3 bases and J gave up 3 bases, with 12 bases separating them. CDR3 sequence reads: CASSPDGQINQPQHF. The DNA of the CDR3 is TGTGCCAGCTCACCCGATGGACAGATCAATCAGCCCCAGCATTTT.

The chain combines TRBV27 with TRBJ2-1; tentatively, D is TRBD2 (6 bases). CDR1 and CDR2 from the germline V gene are MNHEY and SMNVEV (reference sequence). V was clipped by 5 bases and J by 8 bases, with 25 bases between them. CDR3 size: 17 residues. The CDR3 DNA is TGTGCCAGCAGTACCCAGCGACCGGGACCTACGGGGGATGAGCAGTTCTTC. Its translation is CASSTQRPGPTGDEQFF.

CDR3 nucleotide sequence: TGTGCCAGTAGATTACGGCCGGGACAGTCCCAGCATTTT. Protein product: CASRLRPGQSQHF. The chain combines TRBV19 with TRBJ1-5; TRBD1 matches at 7 bases. The J segment lost 11 bases and the V segment lost 6 bases, leaving 10 bases of the junction unmatched. Germline values: CDR1 LNHDA, CDR2 SQIVND (reference sequence). There are 13 residues in the CDR3. Filled out from reference TRBV19 and TRBJ1-5, the complete variable domain reads DGGITQSPKYLFRKEGQNVTLSCEQNLNHDAMYWYRQDPGQGLRLIYYSQIVNDFQKGDIAEGYSVSREKKESFPLTVTSAQKNPTAFYLCASRLRPGQSQHFGDGTRLSIL.

The chain links TRBV6-5 to TRBJ2-7; TRBD2 agrees at 7 bases. V shed 8 bases, J shed 0 bases, and the junction held 4 bases outside the gene matches. The germline V gene encodes CDR1 MNHEY and CDR2 SVGAGI. The CDR3 is 13 residues long. CDR3 sequence (DNA): TGTGCCAGCGGGCGGGAGCGCTCCTACGAGCAGTACTTC. Translation: CASGRERSYEQYF.

This chain uses TRBV5-4 with TRBJ2-5; possibly TRBD1 for D (6 bases). V dropped 3 bases and J dropped 5 bases, with 14 bases sitting between them. Germline CDR1 reads SGHNT; CDR2 reads YYREEE (reference sequence). This CDR3 contains 14 residues. CDR3 loop: CASSSHRDRETQYF. The CDR3, as DNA: TGTGCCAGCAGCTCCCACAGGGACCGGGAGACCCAGTACTTC. The full variable domain, with the rest looked up from reference TRBV5-4 and TRBJ2-5, is ETGVTQSPTHLIKTRGQQVTLRCSSQSGHNTVSWYQQALGQGPQFIFQYYREEENGRGNFPPRFSGLQFPNYSSELNVNALELDDSALYLCASSSHRDRETQYFGPGTRLLVL.

V gene TRBV19 combines with J gene TRBJ1-2; 8 positions match TRBD1. V trimming: 7 bases; J trimming: 4 bases; junction bases outside the gene matches: 8. The CDR3 has 14 residues. Per the germline V gene, CDR1 is LNHDA and CDR2 is SQIVND (reference sequence). The CDR3 region is CASKVDRGSYGYTF. DNA for the CDR3: TGTGCCAGTAAGGTTGACAGGGGCTCCTATGGCTACACCTTC.

This chain uses TRBV5-1 with TRBJ2-5, with unresolved D. Trimming stripped 0 bases from V and 9 bases from J, with 6 bases between. This CDR3 is built from 11 residues. Germline lookup yields CDR1 SGHRS and CDR2 YFSETQ. The CDR3 DNA is TGCGCCAGCAGCTTGGCCCGGTCCCAGTACTTC. It specifies CASSLARSQYF.

The rearrangement uses TRBV2 and TRBJ2-5; D is possibly TRBD1 (6 bases). CDR3 length equals 12 residues. Trimming pared 4 bases from V and 5 bases from J, leaving 8 bases between. Germline loops: CDR1 SNHLY, CDR2 FYNNEI. DNA for the CDR3: TGTGCCAGCAGTGTCCAGGGGGAGACCCAGTACTTC. Residues: CASSVQGETQYF.

The chain employs TRBV4-2 and TRBJ2-3; 14 nucleotides agree with TRBD2. The germline CDR1 and CDR2 sequences are LGHNA and YNFKEQ. The CDR3 runs 16 residues. Trimming cost V 4 bases and J 3 bases; bases outside gene matches: 3. This chain's CDR3 is CASSRTSGRYTDTQYF. The CDR3, as DNA: TGTGCCAGCAGCCGGACTAGCGGGAGGTATACAGATACGCAGTATTTT.

V gene TRBV9 combines with J gene TRBJ2-1, with 8 bases that match TRBD2. CDR3 length: 15 residues. V lost 4 bases to trimming and J lost 2 bases; unmatched junction nucleotides: 5. The germline V gene encodes CDR1 SGDLS and CDR2 YYNGEE. CDR3 loop: CASSLRGGAYNEQFF. Here the CDR3 DNA reads TGTGCCAGCAGCTTACGGGGGGGGGCCTACAATGAGCAGTTCTTC.

This chain connects TRBV4-2 to TRBJ2-2; perhaps TRBD2 as D (6 bases). Between the trimmed V and J ends, which lost 0 bases and 0 bases, there was a span of 8 bases. This CDR3 has 16 residues. Germline values: CDR1 LGHNA, CDR2 YNFKEQ. The CDR3 sequence: CASSQDPGANTGELFF. The CDR3 DNA reads as TGTGCCAGCAGCCAAGATCCGGGGGCGAACACCGGGGAGCTGTTTTTT.

Of note for this clone: A read error may produce the germline difference seen at one junction end. V and J are TRBV4-2 and TRBJ2-5, with TRBD2 as a possible D gene (6 bases). CDR3 size: 15 residues. Germline V gives CDR1 LGHNA, CDR2 YNFKEQ. The CDR3: CASSRGTAAQEAQYF. For the CDR3, the DNA is TGTGCCAGCAGCCGCGGGACCGCAGCCCAAGAGGCCCAGTACTTC.

This rearrangement joins TRBV6-6 to TRBJ2-5; TRBD2 aligns across 10 bases. Germline V lookup: CDR1 MNHNY, CDR2 SVGAGI (reference sequence). Trimming took 6 bases from V and 5 from J; bases not matched to a gene: 9. The CDR3 loop spans 15 amino acids. The CDR3 nucleotides are TGTGCCAGCAGCCTAAGCGGGGGGGCCAGTGAGACCCAGTACTTC. Translated, it gives CASSLSGGASETQYF.

The rearrangement links TRBV30 to TRBJ1-1, with D perhaps matching TRBD1 (5 bases). Trimming pared 0 bases from V and 1 base from J, leaving 9 bases between. Per germline, CDR1 GTSNPN and CDR2 SVGIG (reference sequence). This CDR3 is 14 amino acids long. CDR3 in amino acids: CAWSVGQANTEAFF. CDR3 nucleotide sequence: TGTGCCTGGAGTGTTGGACAAGCGAACACTGAAGCTTTCTTT.

The chain combines TRBV6-5 with TRBJ1-3, with D maybe TRBD1 (6 bases). Deletions cut 8 bases from V and 1 base from J, with 9 bases between. Germline V gene data show CDR1 as MNHEY and CDR2 as SVGAGI. This CDR3 spans 13 amino acids. The DNA of the CDR3 is TGTGCCAGCTTGGGGACATCTGGAAACACCATATATTTT. This codes for CASLGTSGNTIYF.

The V call is TRBV21-1, the J call TRBJ1-2; TRBD1, the table's D call, lacks a check against the DNA. TRBV21-1 constitutes a pseudogene. This CDR3 has 21 residues. The CDR3: CASSKVFRQGGVSLANYGYTF. For the CDR3, the DNA is TGTGCCAGCAGCAAAGTTTTCAGACAGGGAGGAGTTTCGCTAGCTAACTATGGCTACACCTTC.

This clone was counted between two and nine times. The J gene is TRBJ2-2, the V gene TRBV5-1; 9 positions match TRBD1. V shed 0 bases and J 5 bases; nucleotides not matched to a gene: 8. The CDR3 contains 17 residues. The germline gives CDR1 SGHRS, CDR2 YFSETQ. CDR3 loop: CASSLAIQGAGTGELFF. Written as DNA, the CDR3 is TGCGCCAGCAGCTTGGCCATACAGGGGGCAGGTACCGGGGAGCTGTTTTTT.

V gene TRBV9 combines with J gene TRBJ2-1, with 14 bases fitting TRBD2. This CDR3 spans 14 amino acids. Losses at the gene ends were 3 bases for V and 9 bases for J; bases not matched to a gene: 2. CDR1 and CDR2 (germline): SGDLS, YYNGEE. Written as DNA, the CDR3 is TGTGCCAGCAGCGGGGGACTAGCGGGGGTTGAGCAGTTCTTC. Amino acids: CASSGGLAGVEQFF.

The chain employs TRBV28 and TRBJ1-1; the D gene is possibly TRBD1 (5 bases). In germline, CDR1 is MDHEN, CDR2 SYDVKM. Trimming shortened V by 6 bases and J by 0 bases, and 11 bases separated the two germline ends. This CDR3 spans 14 amino acids. CDR3 sequence: CASSSGGMNTEAFF. The CDR3 coding sequence is TGTGCCAGCAGCAGCGGGGGGATGAACACTGAAGCTTTCTTT.

This clone was counted a few times. For the CDR3, the DNA is TGCAGCGTATCCACAGGCGGCTACACCTTC. Protein sequence: CSVSTGGYTF. This chain joins TRBV29-1 and TRBJ1-2, with D tentatively TRBD1 (5 bases). CDR3 length: 10 residues. Germline V lookup: CDR1 SQVTM, CDR2 ANQGSEA. V was trimmed by 6 bases and J by 8 bases, leaving 10 bases between them.